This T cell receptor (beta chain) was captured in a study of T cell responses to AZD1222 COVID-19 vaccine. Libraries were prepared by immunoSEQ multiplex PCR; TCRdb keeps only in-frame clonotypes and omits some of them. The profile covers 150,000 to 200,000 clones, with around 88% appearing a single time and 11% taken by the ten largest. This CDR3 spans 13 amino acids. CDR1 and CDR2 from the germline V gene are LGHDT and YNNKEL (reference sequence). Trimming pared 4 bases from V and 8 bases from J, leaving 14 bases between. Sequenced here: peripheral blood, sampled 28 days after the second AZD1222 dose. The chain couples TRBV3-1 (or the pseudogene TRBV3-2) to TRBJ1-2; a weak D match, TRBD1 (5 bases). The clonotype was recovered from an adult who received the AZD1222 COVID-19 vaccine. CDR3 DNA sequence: TGTGCCAGCAGCCCCGACGAGGGGCGAGGCTACACCTTC. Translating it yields CASSPDEGRGYTF.